The 25 T cell receptor beta chains presented below share a single source sample, sequenced in a study of T cell clonality in common variable immunodeficiency. Sequencing used immunoSEQ multiplex PCR; TCRdb keeps in-frame clones, though not all of them. In total the sample includes more than 35,000 clones, none of them seen once. The sequenced material came from peripheral blood mononuclear cells. Receptors originate from a person between 18 and 75 years old in good health.

This clone is labeled as medium-sized. The CDR3 end falls 3 residues outside the read, so it is completed with the germline J gene. The chain uses TRBV4-2 and TRBJ1-4, with D possibly TRBD1 on 5 matching bases. The CDR3 is 21 residues long. Germline-derived CDR1 and CDR2 are LGHNA and YNFKEQ. V shed 4 bases and J shed 1 base, with 28 bases lying between them. The sequenced part of the CDR3 DNA is TGTGCCAGCAGCCGAATACCTACAAACTTCAAAGGGGCTCTAACTAATGAAAAA. Protein product: CASSRIPTNFKGALTNEK. The full CDR3 protein reads CASSRIPTNFKGALTNEKLFF.

This clone was recorded at least ten times. An end of the junction differs from the germline gene, which may be a read error. From the germline J gene comes the end of the CDR3, since the read stops 3 residues before it. The chain recombines TRBV4-2 with TRBJ2-3; tentatively, D is TRBD2 (5 bases). CDR1 and CDR2 from the germline V gene are LGHNA and YNFKEQ. The length of the CDR3 is 16 residues. The part of the CDR3 DNA that was read is TGCGCCAGCAGCCAAGGAGCCAGCGGATACACAGATACG. Translated, it gives CASSQGASGYTDT. In full, the CDR3 reads CASSQGASGYTDTQYF.

In this sample, this clone turned up many times. The read falls 3 residues short of the CDR3 end, and the missing part is taken from the germline J gene. This chain uses TRBV20-1 with TRBJ2-5, with 10 bases aligning to TRBD1. Per germline, CDR1 DFQATT and CDR2 SNEGSKA (reference sequence). V was pared by 0 bases and J by 1 base, with 5 bases of the junction left unmatched. The CDR3 length is 16 residues. The CDR3 loop is CSARDPGQGTQETQYF. The part of the CDR3 DNA that was read is TGCAGTGCTAGAGACCCGGGACAGGGGACCCAAGAGACC.

This clone has at least ten counts. The CDR3 DNA, read in part, is TGTGCCAGCAGCTCAGGGTACAGATACGAG. It yields the protein CASSSGYRYE. The full CDR3 reads CASSSGYRYEQYF. V usage is TRBV5-6 and J usage is TRBJ2-7, with D possibly matching TRBD1 (5 bases). The read comes to an end 3 residues before the CDR3 does, leaving the germline J gene to fill in the end. Trimming left V 3 bases short and J 4 bases short, with 11 bases between. The CDR3 consists of 13 residues. The V gene's germline CDR1 is SGHDT and CDR2 YYEEEE.

This clone appeared many times. The read finishes 3 residues shy of the CDR3 end, and the germline J gene is used to complete it. The chain combines TRBV29-1 with TRBJ1-1, with 10 bases lining up with TRBD1. Per the germline V gene, CDR1 is SQVTM and CDR2 is ANQGSEA. The trim removed 7 bases at V and 1 base at J, leaving 15 bases unmatched. The CDR3 sequence is 17 residues long. CDR3 bases read: TGCAGCGGAAAGCGTGGGACAGGGGCATTCTCGAACACTGAA. As protein: CSGKRGTGAFSNTE. The entire CDR3 reads CSGKRGTGAFSNTEAFF.

There are many counts of this clone. The read finishes 3 residues shy of the CDR3 end, and the germline J gene is used to complete it. The rearrangement joins TRBV20-1 to TRBJ1-6; possibly TRBD1 for D (5 bases). The CDR3 totals 14 residues. Per the germline V gene, CDR1 is DFQATT and CDR2 is SNEGSKA (reference sequence). V dropped 3 bases and J dropped 9 bases, with 15 bases sitting between them. The DNA read from the CDR3 is TGCAGTGCTAGTAAGGGGTTGGGGAGTTCACCC. Translating it yields CSASKGLGSSP. The CDR3, in full, reads CSASKGLGSSPLHF.

This clone has at least ten counts. Coverage ceases 3 residues before the CDR3 finishes, and the germline J gene fills in the end. The chain carries TRBV7-2 and TRBJ1-3; D might be TRBD1 (6 bases). This CDR3 region has 14 residues. The germline V and J ends were trimmed by 8 bases and 4 bases, with 15 bases remaining between them. Germline CDR1 is SGHTA and CDR2 is FQGNSA. The CDR3 reads CASAPPGQGNTIYF. CDR3 DNA (partial): TGTGCCAGCGCCCCTCCGGGACAAGGAAACACC.

This clone has a count of ten or more. With the read ending 3 residues before the CDR3 end, the germline J gene is used to fill in that end. The rearrangement uses TRBV18 and TRBJ1-3; 7 bases fit TRBD1. Germline V gives CDR1 KGHSH, CDR2 LQKENI. This CDR3 has 17 residues. Germline trimming cut 3 bases from V and 4 bases from J; bases unmatched to any gene: 12. The CDR3: CASSPITGTEAGNTIYF. The part of the CDR3 DNA that was read is TGTGCCAGCTCACCTATAACCGGGACAGAGGCCGGAAACACC.

At least ten counts were recorded for this clone. The read gets to within 3 residues of the CDR3 end, and the germline J gene fills in the rest. V usage is TRBV18 and J usage is TRBJ1-6; D unclear. This CDR3 contains 18 residues. V lost 6 bases, J lost 1 base, and 19 bases lay in between. CDR1 and CDR2 from the germline V gene are KGHSH and LQKENI. The part of the CDR3 DNA that was read is TGTGCCAGCTCCCCGAAGGGTGCGGGGATGTCCTATAATTCACCC. This codes for CASSPKGAGMSYNSP. The complete CDR3 protein is CASSPKGAGMSYNSPLHF.

Ten or more counts support this clone. The read halts 3 residues ahead of the CDR3 end, with the missing end drawn from the germline J gene. The rearrangement joins TRBV28 to TRBJ1-5; 8 nucleotides agree with TRBD1. Germline CDR1 and CDR2: MDHEN and SYDVKM. With 4 bases clipped from V and 2 bases from J, the junction kept 13 bases outside the gene matches. The CDR3 is made up of 18 amino acids. CDR3 DNA (partial): TGTGCCAGCAGTTCGTCCGGGACAGGATCGGTTGGCAATCAGCCC. Residues: CASSSSGTGSVGNQP. The complete CDR3 reads CASSSSGTGSVGNQPQHF.

Ten or more counts support this clone. Read sequence stops 3 residues before the CDR3 end, and the germline J gene provides the missing end. V and J are TRBV5-1 and TRBJ2-5; D gene uncertain. From germline, CDR1 is SGHRS and CDR2 YFSETQ. The V end lost 0 bases, the J end lost 5 bases, and 5 bases lay between the germline ends. The CDR3 runs 12 residues. This CDR3 is CASSLAGETQYF. The DNA read from the CDR3 is TGCGCCAGCAGCTTGGCCGGGGAGACC.

This clone appeared many times. The sequenced fragment ends 3 residues before the CDR3 boundary, so the rest is inferred from the germline J gene. The chain carries TRBV12-3 or TRBV12-4 and TRBJ1-2; 7 bases map to TRBD1. Trimming took 5 bases from V and 4 from J; bases not matched to a gene: 16. This CDR3 is 17 amino acids long. CDR3 DNA, as far as it was read: TGTGCCAGCAGTCCCCAGGGCCAGGGGGAGCTAAGCTATGGC. This gives the protein CASSPQGQGELSYG. The entire CDR3 is CASSPQGQGELSYGYTF.

This clone came up many times. The read terminates 3 residues before the CDR3 end, so the remaining end is supplied by the germline J gene. The chain employs TRBV5-1 and TRBJ2-7; weak D call: TRBD1 (6 bases). Germline CDR1 SGHRS, CDR2 YFSETQ. The CDR3 has 13 amino acids. Trimming stripped 4 bases from V and 6 bases from J, with 14 bases between. The CDR3 spells CASSGGQFSEQYF. Partial CDR3 DNA: TGCGCCAGCAGCGGCGGACAGTTTAGCGAG.

This clone was counted many times. The DNA ends 3 residues before the CDR3 does, and the rest of the CDR3 is filled in from the germline J gene. The chain has TRBV18 and TRBJ1-4; D gene unclear. The germline V gene has CDR1 KGHSH and CDR2 LQKENI. The CDR3 consists of 15 residues. The V end was cut by 6 bases, the J end by 0 bases, with 11 bases between. This CDR3 is CASSPIGATNEKLFF. The CDR3 DNA, read in part, is TGTGCCAGCTCCCCAATCGGGGCAACTAATGAAAAA.

There are many counts of this clone. The DNA ends 3 residues before the CDR3 does, and the rest of the CDR3 is filled in from the germline J gene. The rearrangement uses TRBV6-1 and TRBJ1-2; D is uncertain. Germline values: CDR1 MNHNS, CDR2 SASEGT. This CDR3 is built from 12 residues. V was cut by 0 bases and J by 5 bases, with 4 bases left in between. The sequenced part of the CDR3 DNA is TGTGCCAGCAGTGAAGCGCAGTATGGC. This translates into CASSEAQYG. The entire CDR3 sequence reads CASSEAQYGYTF.

The table lists this clone with many counts. Read data end 3 residues before the CDR3 end; the end is taken from the germline J gene. V and J are TRBV6-2 or TRBV6-3 and TRBJ1-6, with a possible D match to TRBD1 (6 bases). CDR1 is MNHEY, CDR2 SVGEGT, per germline. The ends were cut back, 4 bases at V and 10 bases at J, with 17 bases in the middle. CDR3 length: 15 amino acids. The CDR3 here is CASSWLTGLNSPLHF. The DNA read from the CDR3 is TGTGCCAGCAGTTGGCTAACAGGGTTGAACTCACCC.

The table lists this clone with many counts. The missing CDR3 end, 3 residues past where the read stops, is filled in from the germline J gene. The genes are TRBV20-1 and TRBJ1-1; tentative D call: TRBD1 (6 bases). CDR1 and CDR2 (germline): DFQATT, SNEGSKA (reference sequence). The CDR3 loop spans 15 amino acids. CDR3 protein: CSARGGPGSSRGAFF. Incomplete CDR3 DNA: TGCAGTGCTAGAGGGGGCCCAGGGAGCTCAAGGGGG.

A word on this clone: The read is 3 residues too short to cover the CDR3 end, so that end is filled in from the germline J gene. The chain employs TRBV2 and TRBJ2-5, with 9 bases identical to TRBD2. Germline V gene sequence: CDR1 SNHLY, CDR2 FYNNEI. Germline trimming cut 5 bases from V and 5 bases from J; bases unmatched to any gene: 6. The CDR3 totals 14 residues. The chain's CDR3 is CASSPSGMGETQYF. The CDR3 DNA, read in part, is TGTGCCAGCAGTCCTAGCGGGATGGGGGAGACC.

This clone was counted many times. The read halts 3 residues ahead of the CDR3 end, with the missing end drawn from the germline J gene. This chain connects TRBV11-2 to TRBJ2-3; TRBD2 agrees at 10 bases. The CDR3 covers 15 residues. Trimming at V came to 3 bases and at J to 1 base, leaving 1 base not matched to a gene. Germline values: CDR1 SGHAT, CDR2 FQNNGV. CDR3 residues: CASSFLAGGTDTQYF. The sequenced part of the CDR3 DNA is TGTGCCAGCAGCTTTCTAGCGGGGGGCACAGATACG.

This clone was seen many times. The DNA read from the CDR3 is TGTGCCAGCAGCCACAAACCCTTTTCTAGGTTGAGCTCCTACGAG. Protein sequence: CASSHKPFSRLSSYE. The complete CDR3 protein is CASSHKPFSRLSSYEQYF. The V and J genes are TRBV4-2 and TRBJ2-7, with no clear D. The read comes to an end 3 residues before the CDR3 does, leaving the germline J gene to fill in the end. V lost 3 bases to trimming and J lost 0 bases, with 21 bases between them. The CDR3 is 18 residues long. Germline CDR1 and CDR2: LGHNA and YNFKEQ.

This clone was seen repeatedly, ten times or more. Sequencing ends 3 residues short of the CDR3 end; the germline J gene provides the rest. The chain is built from TRBV12-3 or TRBV12-4 and TRBJ1-2; weak D call: TRBD1 (5 bases). V lost 3 bases and J lost 6, with 14 bases in between. The CDR3 has 14 residues. The CDR3 region is CASSFEGLTDGYTF. CDR3 DNA (partial): TGTGCCAGCAGTTTCGAGGGGCTGACGGATGGC.

At least ten counts were recorded for this clone. The CDR3 end falls 3 residues outside the read, so it is completed with the germline J gene. The chain links TRBV30 to TRBJ2-5; maybe TRBD2 (6 bases). Between the trimmed V and J ends, which lost 2 bases and 5 bases, there was a span of 9 bases. Germline-derived CDR1 and CDR2 are GTSNPN and SVGIG (reference sequence). There are 12 residues in the CDR3. The sequenced CDR3 bases are TGTGCCTGGAGTCCCCGGGGGGAGACC. This encodes CAWSPRGET. The whole CDR3 region reads CAWSPRGETQYF. Drawing the rest from reference TRBV30 and TRBJ2-5, the complete variable domain is SQTIHQWPATLVQPVGSPLSLECTVEGTSNPNLYWYRQAAGRGLQLLFYSVGIGQISSEVPQNLSASRPQDRQFILSSKKLLLSDSGFYLCAWSPRGETQYFGPGTRLLVL.

This clone was detected ten times or more. With the read ending 3 residues before the CDR3 end, the germline J gene is used to fill in that end. This rearrangement joins TRBV2 to TRBJ2-3; D possibly corresponds to TRBD1 (7 bases). V shed 7 bases and J shed 0 bases, with 14 bases lying between them. This CDR3 spans 15 amino acids. CDR1 SNHLY and CDR2 FYNNEI come from the germline V gene. Partial CDR3 DNA: TGTGCCAGCACCCAGGGGGGACAGAGCACAGATACG. Encoded protein: CASTQGGQSTDT. In full, the CDR3 reads CASTQGGQSTDTQYF.

In regard to this clone: The read stops 3 residues short of the end of the CDR3; the missing end is completed from the germline J gene. The J gene is TRBJ2-7, the V gene TRBV6-1, with TRBD1 as a possible D gene (6 bases). Germline V gene data show CDR1 as MNHNS and CDR2 as SASEGT. Trimming left V 4 bases short and J 2 bases short, with 15 bases between. The CDR3 sequence is 15 residues long. CDR3 DNA (partial): TGTGCCAGCAGTGTATGGGGGCAGGCGACCTACGAG. Protein product: CASSVWGQATYE. The whole CDR3 is CASSVWGQATYEQYF.

Ten or more counts support this clone. Read coverage stops 3 residues before the CDR3 terminus; the germline J gene supplies the remainder. This sequence joins TRBV19 and TRBJ1-1; weak D call: TRBD1 (6 bases). V lost 0 bases, J lost 5 bases, and 16 bases lay in between. The CDR3 spans 16 residues. The germline CDR1 and CDR2 sequences are LNHDA and SQIVND (reference sequence). The CDR3 here is CASSIDLAYRETEAFF. CDR3 DNA, as far as it was read: TGTGCCAGTAGTATAGATCTTGCTTACAGGGAGACTGAA.